The 23 T cell receptor beta chains in this list originate from one sample, sequenced in a study of blood T cell repertoires in COVID-19. The data were produced by immunoSEQ multiplex PCR, yet TCRdb's version contains in-frame clones alone and is incomplete. Altogether tens of thousands of clones are present, about nine tenths being singletons, with the ten largest covering around 3.1%. The sequenced sample consisted of peripheral blood. The receptors shown here come from a woman in her seventies with active COVID-19.

The J gene is TRBJ2-7, the V gene TRBV6-2 or TRBV6-3; 10 nucleotides match TRBD2. The CDR3 sequence is 15 residues long. Trimming cost V 6 bases and J 0 bases; bases outside gene matches: 5. From germline, CDR1 is MNHEY and CDR2 SVGEGT. The CDR3 is CASSPLAGVSYEQYF. DNA of the CDR3: TGTGCCAGCAGCCCCCTAGCGGGAGTCTCCTACGAGCAGTACTTC.

The chain carries TRBV7-3 and TRBJ1-6, with D unclear. Germline loops: CDR1 SGHTA, CDR2 FQGTGA. Trimming shortened V by 5 bases and J by 2 bases, and 4 bases separated the two germline ends. This CDR3 spans 13 amino acids. This CDR3 reads CASSPAYNSPLHF. The DNA of the CDR3 is TGTGCCAGCAGCCCCGCCTATAATTCACCCCTCCACTTT.

The V and J genes are TRBV3-1 (or the pseudogene TRBV3-2) and TRBJ2-1; 10 positions agree with TRBD2. V lost 2 bases and J lost 10; bases outside the gene matches: 11. Germline V gene data show CDR1 as LGHDT and CDR2 as YNNKEL (reference sequence). This CDR3 contains 16 residues. CDR3 coding DNA: TGTGCCAGCAGCCAACCAGCGGGAGGGATCCTTCCCGAGCAGTTCTTC. Protein: CASSQPAGGILPEQFF.

This chain connects TRBV6-5 to TRBJ2-1; TRBD2 matches 11 bases. Germline CDR1 MNHEY, CDR2 SVGAGI. The CDR3 is 13 residues long. Trimming removed 7 bases from V and 4 bases from J; junction bases left unmatched: 0. The CDR3 nucleotides read TGTGCCAGCATAGCGGGAGGGTACAATGAGCAGTTCTTC. Amino acids: CASIAGGYNEQFF.

The chain joins TRBV10-3 to TRBJ2-5; TRBD2 might be the D (6 bases). Trimming shortened V by 4 bases and J by 4 bases, and 13 bases separated the two germline ends. This CDR3 is 14 amino acids long. The germline V gene has CDR1 ENHRY and CDR2 SYGVKD. The CDR3 loop is CAISGTNEGETQYF. The CDR3 DNA sequence: TGTGCCATCAGTGGGACTAACGAGGGAGAGACCCAGTACTTC.

This chain joins TRBV28 and TRBJ2-7; D may be TRBD1 (5 bases). V lost 11 bases and J 3 bases, leaving 20 bases between the germline ends. The CDR3 extends over 14 amino acids. The germline gives CDR1 MDHEN, CDR2 SYDVKM. This CDR3 reads CAFKTRQGVYEQYF. CDR3 coding DNA: TGTGCCTTCAAGACCAGGCAGGGTGTCTACGAGCAGTACTTC.

The rearrangement joins TRBV29-1 to TRBJ2-2; TRBD1 is a possible D gene (5 bases). Trimming removed 4 bases from V and 3 bases from J, with 15 bases in between. CDR3 size: 15 residues. CDR1 is SQVTM, CDR2 ANQGSEA, per germline. DNA for the CDR3: TGCAGCGTTGTGTGGCAGGGCATCCACACCGGGGAGCTGTTTTTT. Its protein product is CSVVWQGIHTGELFF.

This chain's CDR3 is CASSPTRGSGGLPYEQFF. In nucleotides, the CDR3 is TGTGCCAGCAGCCCAACTCGGGGTAGCGGGGGGTTACCTTATGAGCAGTTCTTC. This chain joins TRBV3-1 (or the pseudogene TRBV3-2) and TRBJ2-1; 10 bases agree with TRBD2. CDR1 and CDR2 from the germline V gene are LGHDT and YNNKEL (reference sequence). CDR3 length equals 18 residues. J lost 8 bases, V lost 4 bases, and 17 bases had no gene match.

Relative to its sample, this clone is medium-sized (0.01 to 0.1%). V and J are TRBV2 and TRBJ2-7; weak D call: TRBD1 (5 bases). CDR3 length equals 14 residues. V was shortened by 6 bases and J by 6 bases, with 18 bases between the two germline ends. Germline loops: CDR1 SNHLY, CDR2 FYNNEI. CDR3: CASRQGLVSSEQYF. The CDR3, as DNA: TGTGCCAGCAGGCAGGGTCTAGTGTCGAGCGAGCAGTACTTC. The complete variable domain, with remaining parts taken from reference TRBV2 and TRBJ2-7, reads EPEVTQTPSHQVTQMGQEVILRCVPISNHLYFYWYRQILGQKVEFLVSFYNNEISEKSEIFDDQFSVERPDGSNFTLKIRSTKLEDSAMYFCASRQGLVSSEQYFGPGTRLTVT.

This clone was counted once. J is TRBJ2-5 and V is TRBV7-8, with a possible D match to TRBD1 (5 bases). V lost 4 bases and J lost 4, with 13 bases in between. Germline lookup yields CDR1 SGHVS and CDR2 FQNEAQ. There are 14 residues in the CDR3. The CDR3 protein is CASSWGTTRETQYF. DNA for the CDR3: TGTGCCAGCAGCTGGGGCACCACGCGAGAGACCCAGTACTTC. Combining the CDR3 with reference TRBV7-8 and TRBJ2-5 gives the whole variable domain GAGVSQSPRYKVAKRGQDVALRCDPISGHVSLFWYQQALGQGPEFLTYFQNEAQLDKSGLPSDRFFAERPEGSVSTLKIQRTQQEDSAVYLCASSWGTTRETQYFGPGTRLLVL.

J is TRBJ1-3 and V is TRBV7-3; TRBD1 might be the D (5 bases). V was trimmed by 5 bases and J by 1 base, leaving 15 bases between them. There are 16 residues in the CDR3. CDR1 and CDR2 (germline): SGHTA, FQGTGA. The chain's CDR3 is CASSIGGTASGNTIYF. The CDR3 nucleotides are TGTGCCAGCAGCATTGGGGGGACGGCATCTGGAAACACCATATATTTT.

V usage is TRBV6-6 and J usage is TRBJ2-7; 7 nucleotides agree with TRBD1. With 1 base clipped from V and 6 bases from J, the junction kept 6 bases outside the gene matches. This CDR3 comprises 14 residues. CDR1 and CDR2 from the germline V gene are MNHNY and SVGAGI (reference sequence). The CDR3, as DNA: TGTGCCAGCAGTTACTTGGGACAGACCCCCGAGCAGTACTTC. Translating gives CASSYLGQTPEQYF.

This clone appeared once. The genes are TRBV29-1 and TRBJ1-1, with 8 bases that match TRBD1. The CDR3 runs 12 residues. V gave up 6 bases and J gave up 4 bases; unmatched junction bases: 4. The germline CDR1 and CDR2 sequences are SQVTM and ANQGSEA. The CDR3 here is CSVRDRPTEAFF. CDR3 DNA: TGCAGCGTAAGGGACAGGCCCACTGAAGCTTTCTTT.

The chain uses TRBV19 and TRBJ2-5, with 9 bases fitting TRBD1. V shed 6 bases and J 6 bases; nucleotides not matched to a gene: 8. The CDR3 is 14 amino acids. Germline lookup yields CDR1 LNHDA and CDR2 SQIVND (reference sequence). The CDR3 spells CASSPGQGRKTQYF. The CDR3 nucleotides read TGTGCCAGTAGCCCTGGACAGGGGAGAAAGACCCAGTACTTC.

This clone was observed a handful of times. The rearrangement joins TRBV19 to TRBJ2-7; 11 positions agree with TRBD1. V gave up 5 bases and J gave up 5 bases; unmatched junction bases: 17. Germline V CDR1 and CDR2: LNHDA, SQIVND (reference sequence). The length of the CDR3 is 18 residues. CDR3 DNA: TGTGCCAGTAGTTCCCGAGGACAGGGGGCGAACGGCCGGGACGAGCAGTACTTC. Protein product: CASSSRGQGANGRDEQYF.

The chain couples TRBV27 to TRBJ1-6; 10 nucleotides match TRBD1. The CDR3 sequence is 16 residues long. The junction had 10 bases not matched to a gene; V was cut back by 6 bases and J by 8 bases. Germline loops: CDR1 MNHEY, CDR2 SMNVEV (reference sequence). The CDR3 loop reads CASRKSRDRGHSPLHF. The CDR3 nucleotides are TGTGCCAGCAGAAAAAGCCGGGACAGGGGACATTCACCCCTCCACTTT.

The chain combines TRBV4-3 with TRBJ2-7; D is perhaps TRBD2 (6 bases). Germline V CDR1 and CDR2: LGHNA, YSLEER. V gave up 0 bases and J gave up 3 bases, with 12 bases separating them. CDR3 length equals 15 residues. DNA for the CDR3: TGCGCCAGCAGCCAAGATGGAGTTAGCGGCTACGAGCAGTACTTC. Residues: CASSQDGVSGYEQYF.

The chain has TRBV7-2 and TRBJ1-2; unclear D gene. V was pared by 4 bases and J by 2 bases, with 8 bases between. Germline V CDR1 and CDR2: SGHTA, FQGNSA. This CDR3 is built from 13 residues. The CDR3 DNA reads as TGTGCCAGCAGCTCCCTCCAGAACTATGGCTACACCTTC. It encodes CASSSLQNYGYTF.

The chain couples TRBV28 to TRBJ1-1; D may be TRBD1 (5 bases). CDR3 length: 14 residues. Trimming took off 7 bases at V and 1 base at J, with 13 bases between the two ends. Germline CDR1 reads MDHEN; CDR2 reads SYDVKM. CDR3 loop: CASKVGGSNTEAFF. CDR3 in DNA: TGTGCCAGCAAGGTCGGGGGTTCGAACACTGAAGCTTTCTTT.

The V call is TRBV7-2, the J call TRBJ2-7, with 9 positions matching TRBD2. V lost 1 base and J lost 0; bases outside the gene matches: 1. The germline gives CDR1 SGHTA, CDR2 FQGNSA. The CDR3 is 15 amino acids. The CDR3 nucleotides are TGTGCCAGCAGCTTAGTTAGCGGGAGCTCCTACGAGCAGTACTTC. This gives the protein CASSLVSGSSYEQYF.

The V call is TRBV6-5, the J call TRBJ1-1; 7 bases are shared with TRBD1. The CDR3 runs to 14 residues. The V gene end was trimmed by 5 bases and the J gene end by 2 bases; junction bases not matched to a gene: 5. The V gene's germline CDR1 is MNHEY and CDR2 SVGAGI. The CDR3 reads CASSRRTGNTEAFF. DNA of the CDR3: TGTGCCAGCAGTCGGCGGACAGGCAACACTGAAGCTTTCTTT.

The rearrangement joins TRBV5-1 to TRBJ2-7; the D gene is possibly TRBD1 (6 bases). V lost 4 bases, J lost 4 bases, and 9 bases lay in between. The CDR3 runs 12 residues. Germline V gene lookup returns CDR1 SGHRS and CDR2 YFSETQ. CDR3 bases: TGCGCCAGCAGCCCAGGACAGTACGAGCAGTACTTC. It codes for CASSPGQYEQYF.

The rearrangement joins TRBV18 to TRBJ2-7, with 8 bases fitting TRBD2. CDR3 length equals 14 residues. V gave up 3 bases and J gave up 3 bases; unmatched junction bases: 4. Germline V CDR1 and CDR2: KGHSH, LQKENI. CDR3 bases: TGTGCCAGCTCACCTCCGGGACTAGACTACGAGCAGTACTTC. It yields the protein CASSPPGLDYEQYF.